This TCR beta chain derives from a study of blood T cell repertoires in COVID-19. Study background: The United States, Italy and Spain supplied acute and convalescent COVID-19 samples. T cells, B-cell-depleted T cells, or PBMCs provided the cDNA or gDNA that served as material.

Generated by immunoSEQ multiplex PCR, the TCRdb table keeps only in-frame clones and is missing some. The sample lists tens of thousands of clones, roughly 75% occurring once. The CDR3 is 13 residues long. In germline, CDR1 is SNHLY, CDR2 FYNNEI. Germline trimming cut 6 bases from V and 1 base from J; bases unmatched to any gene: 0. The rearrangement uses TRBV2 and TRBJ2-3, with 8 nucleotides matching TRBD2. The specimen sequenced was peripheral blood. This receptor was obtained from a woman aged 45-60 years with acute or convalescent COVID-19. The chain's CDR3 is CASRLAGTDTQYF. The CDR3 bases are TGTGCCAGCAGACTAGCGGGCACAGATACGCAGTATTTT.